These 20 T cell receptor beta chains were all obtained from the same sample, sequenced in a study of Ad26.COV2.S vaccination and SARS-CoV-2 variants (dated by TCRdb to the early 2020s). Library prep was done by the immunoSEQ multiplex PCR assay. This immuneACCESS table, as held by TCRdb, lists in-frame sequences with V and J called but not all clones. Of the missing ones, under half trace to an unresolved V gene in checked studies; the others have no known cause. The sample table lists a few hundred thousand clones, around 90% of them with a count of one. In total, the top ten clones hold roughly 3.6% of the sample. The label giving this sample's treatment or condition can be read as: approximately 18 received Ad26.COV2.S at low or high dose, single or two shots; about 5 received placebo; per-sample allocation not given. For vaccine and placebo recipients, repertoires were sequenced using samples collected on day 63 after the first injection.

The sequenced sample was peripheral blood, obtained in a trial of Ad26.COV2.S vaccine versus placebo. The receptors were sampled from a person aged 18-65 years who received the Ad26.COV2.S COVID-19 vaccine or a placebo.

This clone was seen more than once but under ten times. This chain connects TRBV10-2 to TRBJ2-7; 10 bases match TRBD1. Looked up from germline, CDR1 is WSHSY and CDR2 is SAAADI. The CDR3 has 13 residues. Germline trimming cut 6 bases from V and 2 bases from J; bases unmatched to any gene: 1. The CDR3 nucleotides are TGCGCCAGCAGAGGACAGGGGGCCTACGAGCAGTACTTC. It specifies CASRGQGAYEQYF.

V and J are TRBV10-3 and TRBJ2-6; possible D gene TRBD1, 5 bases. The CDR3 totals 15 residues. V lost 3 bases and J lost 0, with 6 bases in between. From germline, CDR1 is ENHRY and CDR2 SYGVKD. CDR3 sequence (DNA): TGTGCCATCAGTGAAGACAGCTCTGGGGCCAACGTCCTGACTTTC. Protein product: CAISEDSSGANVLTF.

The chain recombines TRBV5-4 with TRBJ2-7, with TRBD2 matching 7 bases. From germline, CDR1 is SGHNT and CDR2 YYREEE (reference sequence). This CDR3 comprises 14 residues. The V segment lost 4 bases and the J segment 7 bases; nucleotides outside the gene matches: 11. DNA for the CDR3: TGTGCCAGCAGCCTCCAAGGGGCGGGGGTGGAGCAGTACTTC. It codes for CASSLQGAGVEQYF.

The V call is TRBV7-2, the J call TRBJ1-5; TRBD1 is a possible D gene (5 bases). This CDR3 comprises 14 residues. Germline V gives CDR1 SGHTA, CDR2 FQGNSA. With 5 bases removed from V and 3 bases from J, the gap between germline ends came to 11 bases. CDR3 sequence: CASSGAHVNQPQHF. In DNA form, the CDR3 reads TGTGCCAGCAGCGGGGCCCACGTCAATCAGCCCCAGCATTTT.

This chain uses TRBV4-3 with TRBJ1-6, with 8 bases matching TRBD1. V lost 1 base and J lost 6; bases outside the gene matches: 8. This CDR3 contains 17 residues. CDR1 and CDR2 from the germline V gene are LGHNA and YSLEER. The CDR3 protein is CASSQGTGTGGNSPLHF. In DNA form, the CDR3 reads TGCGCCAGCAGCCAAGGTACGGGGACAGGTGGTAATTCACCCCTCCACTTT.

The rearrangement links TRBV11-2 to TRBJ2-2, with 9 bases aligning to TRBD2. CDR1 and CDR2 (germline): SGHAT, FQNNGV. V was clipped by 6 bases and J by 6 bases; unmatched bases: 5. The CDR3 runs to 14 residues. The CDR3 bases are TGTGCCAGCAGGCGGGGGGGCTCGGCCGGGGAGCTGTTTTTT. Residues: CASRRGGSAGELFF. The variable domain in full, completed from reference TRBV11-2 and TRBJ2-2, reads EAGVAQSPRYKIIEKRQSVAFWCNPISGHATLYWYQQILGQGPKLLIQFQNNGVVDDSQLPKDRFSAERLKGVDSTLKIQPAKLEDSAVYLCASRRGGSAGELFFGEGSRLTVL.

J is TRBJ2-1 and V is TRBV6-4; TRBD1 is a possible D gene (5 bases). The CDR3 runs to 15 residues. Looked up from germline, CDR1 is MRHNA and CDR2 is SNTAGT. The ends were cut back, 0 bases at V and 2 bases at J, with 8 bases in the middle. CDR3 DNA sequence: TGTGCCAGCAGTGACTCAGGGGCAACCTACAATGAGCAGTTCTTC. It specifies CASSDSGATYNEQFF.

This clone appeared a single time. This chain joins TRBV5-1 and TRBJ2-7, with 7 bases that match TRBD1. The germline gives CDR1 SGHRS, CDR2 YFSETQ. J lost 0 bases, V lost 0 bases, and 6 bases had no gene match. This CDR3 region has 16 residues. The CDR3 here is CASSLAVGQNSYEQYF. The CDR3 nucleotides are TGCGCCAGCAGCTTGGCGGTGGGACAGAACTCCTACGAGCAGTACTTC.

The chain joins TRBV4-3 to TRBJ1-2, with 9 bases aligning to TRBD1. Trimming took 4 bases from V and 4 from J; bases not matched to a gene: 10. This CDR3 region has 16 residues. Germline lookup yields CDR1 LGHNA and CDR2 YSLEER. The CDR3 sequence: CASSLTRTGVPYGYTF. The CDR3 region has the DNA TGCGCCAGCAGCCTCACAAGGACAGGGGTACCCTATGGCTACACCTTC.

This chain links TRBV9 with TRBJ2-1; unclear D gene. V lost 0 bases and J 8 bases, leaving 9 bases between the germline ends. This CDR3 region has 13 residues. Germline assignment: CDR1 SGDLS and CDR2 YYNGEE. The CDR3 reads CASSVGTVDEQFF. The CDR3 region has the DNA TGTGCCAGCAGCGTAGGAACAGTCGATGAGCAGTTCTTC.

The chain couples TRBV2 to TRBJ1-4; D unclear. Germline values: CDR1 SNHLY, CDR2 FYNNEI. The CDR3 is 11 amino acids. V gave up 8 bases and J gave up 4 bases, with 5 bases separating them. The CDR3 coding sequence is TGTGCCAGCCTGGATAATGAAAAACTGTTTTTT. This translates into CASLDNEKLFF.

The chain is built from TRBV7-9 and TRBJ1-1; D gene uncertain. Germline loops: CDR1 SEHNR, CDR2 FQNEAQ (reference sequence). The germline V and J ends were trimmed by 1 base and 4 bases, with 10 bases remaining between them. This CDR3 is built from 14 residues. Here the CDR3 DNA reads TGTGCCAGCAGCTTAGGGTACTACGGCACTGAAGCTTTCTTT. It specifies CASSLGYYGTEAFF.

The CDR3 here is CASSFMGSETQYF. The CDR3 DNA reads TGTGCCAGTAGTTTTATGGGGTCGGAGACCCAGTACTTC. This sequence joins TRBV19 and TRBJ2-5; D is uncertain. Germline values: CDR1 LNHDA, CDR2 SQIVND (reference sequence). The CDR3 is 13 residues long. V dropped 5 bases and J dropped 5 bases, with 12 bases sitting between them.

The gene calls are TRBV5-1 and TRBJ1-1; D is undetermined. The CDR3 runs to 13 residues. The V gene lost 1 base and the J gene lost 2 bases, with 6 bases spanning the gap. CDR1 is SGHRS and CDR2 is YFSETQ in the germline V gene. CDR3 coding DNA: TGCGCCAGCAGCTTGACAGTTAACACTGAAGCTTTCTTT. It codes for CASSLTVNTEAFF.

This CDR3 reads CAWSAGGSNTEAFF. The CDR3 nucleotides read TGTGCCTGGAGTGCTGGAGGGTCGAACACTGAAGCTTTCTTT. The rearrangement joins TRBV30 to TRBJ1-1; D remains ambiguous. The CDR3 contains 14 residues. V dropped 1 base and J dropped 1 base, with 10 bases sitting between them. From germline, CDR1 is GTSNPN and CDR2 SVGIG (reference sequence).

CDR3 in DNA: TGTGCCTGGAGGGAGGGACGAAGCAGTGAAGCTTTCTTT. It encodes CAWREGRSSEAFF. This sequence joins TRBV30 and TRBJ1-1; tentative D call: TRBD1 (5 bases). The CDR3 consists of 13 residues. CDR1 and CDR2 from the germline V gene are GTSNPN and SVGIG (reference sequence). The germline V and J ends were trimmed by 3 bases and 7 bases, with 15 bases remaining between them.

The gene calls are TRBV20-1 and TRBJ1-5, with D uncertain. Germline CDR1 is DFQATT and CDR2 is SNEGSKA (reference sequence). V lost 3 bases, J lost 5 bases, and 14 bases lay in between. CDR3 size: 14 residues. CDR3 nucleotide sequence: TGCAGTGCTAGTAGCAGCTTACCGGATCAGCCCCAGCATTTT. This sequence encodes CSASSSLPDQPQHF.

CDR3 nucleotide sequence: TGCAGTGCGCCGCTCCAAGAGACCCAGTACTTC. Its protein is CSAPLQETQYF. The chain combines TRBV20-1 with TRBJ2-5; D unresolved. V lost 6 bases and J 1 base, leaving 6 bases between the germline ends. This CDR3 is built from 11 residues. From germline, CDR1 is DFQATT and CDR2 SNEGSKA (reference sequence).

The genes are TRBV6-5 and TRBJ1-1; TRBD1 is a possible D gene (6 bases). The germline V gene has CDR1 MNHEY and CDR2 SVGAGI. The V end lost 6 bases, the J end lost 1 base, and 15 bases lay between the germline ends. The CDR3 spans 15 residues. The CDR3 coding sequence is TGTGCCAGCAGCCTCTCGGACAGAGGGAACACTGAAGCTTTCTTT. Translation gives CASSLSDRGNTEAFF.

V usage is TRBV5-1 and J usage is TRBJ1-2; D remains ambiguous. The CDR3 length is 13 residues. The V gene lost 4 bases and the J gene lost 6 bases, with 13 bases spanning the gap. Germline CDR1 SGHRS, CDR2 YFSETQ. CDR3 amino acids: CASSPPGAHGYTF. In DNA, the CDR3 is TGCGCCAGCAGCCCGCCAGGCGCACATGGCTACACCTTC.